This TCR beta chain was retrieved from a study of cytomegalovirus exposure and HLA in healthy donors. Study summary: There were about 86 million unique TCRs (from HLA-typed donors) in an early data release.

General study results and limits: Productive status was seen about 87% or about 30% of the time for most TCR beta V segments in an earlier analysis. When a later analysis compared HLA-associated TCR beta chains with equally common others, the HLA-associated chains turned out to be more clonally expanded and to have lower generation probabilities. Donors were assumed by presence/absence analyses to have roughly uniform sequencing depth.

A multiplex PCR was run with 60 Vbeta primers and 13 Jbeta primers. Method: immunoSEQ multiplex PCR; TCRdb's copy keeps in-frame clones and lacks some. The table includes about 200,000 clones, roughly 80% detected once. The ends were cut back, 0 bases at V and 0 bases at J, with 9 bases in the middle. The germline gives CDR1 LGHNA, CDR2 YSLEER. The CDR3 consists of 16 residues. This clone appeared a few times. Antigen: not known. The sample taken for sequencing was PBMCs. The origin of this receptor is a girl aged 5-17 years in good health and CMV-seronegative. The V and J genes are TRBV4-3 and TRBJ1-3, with D perhaps TRBD1 (5 bases). The CDR3 reads CASSQEPGGSGNTIYF. The CDR3 bases are TGCGCCAGCAGCCAAGAACCGGGGGGCTCTGGAAACACCATATATTTT.